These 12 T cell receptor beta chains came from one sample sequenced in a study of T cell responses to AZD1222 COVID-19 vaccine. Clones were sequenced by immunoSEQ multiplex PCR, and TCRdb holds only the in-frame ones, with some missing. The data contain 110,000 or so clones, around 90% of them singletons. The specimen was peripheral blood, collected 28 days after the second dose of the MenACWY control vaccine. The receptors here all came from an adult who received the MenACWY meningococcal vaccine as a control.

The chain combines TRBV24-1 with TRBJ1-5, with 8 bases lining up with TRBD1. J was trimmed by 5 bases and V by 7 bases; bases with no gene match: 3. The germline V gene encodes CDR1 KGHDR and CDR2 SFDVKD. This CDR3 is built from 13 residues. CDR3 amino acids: CATSLTGDQPQHF. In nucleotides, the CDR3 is TGTGCCACCAGCCTGACAGGGGATCAGCCCCAGCATTTT.

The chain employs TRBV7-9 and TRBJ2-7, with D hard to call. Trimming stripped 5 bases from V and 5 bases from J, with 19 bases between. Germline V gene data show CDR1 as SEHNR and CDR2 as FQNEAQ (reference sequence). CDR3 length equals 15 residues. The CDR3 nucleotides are TGTGCCAGCAGCCCCTCGGGCATGGGCCCCGACGAGCAGTACTTC. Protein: CASSPSGMGPDEQYF.

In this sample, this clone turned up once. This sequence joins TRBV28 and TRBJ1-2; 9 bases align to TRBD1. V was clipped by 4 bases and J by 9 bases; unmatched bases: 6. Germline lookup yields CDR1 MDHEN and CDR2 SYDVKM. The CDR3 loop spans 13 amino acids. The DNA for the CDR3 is TGTGCCAGCAGTTCGGGACAGGGTAGGCGCTACACCTTC. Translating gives CASSSGQGRRYTF.

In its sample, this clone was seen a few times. CDR3 loop: CAISAQRGISYEQYV. CDR3 nucleotide sequence: TGTGCCATCAGTGCTCAGCGGGGAATCTCCTACGAGCAGTACGTC. V usage is TRBV10-3 and J usage is TRBJ2-7; 7 positions match TRBD2. The germline gives CDR1 ENHRY, CDR2 SYGVKD. V was clipped by 4 bases and J by 0 bases; unmatched bases: 6. This CDR3 comprises 15 residues.

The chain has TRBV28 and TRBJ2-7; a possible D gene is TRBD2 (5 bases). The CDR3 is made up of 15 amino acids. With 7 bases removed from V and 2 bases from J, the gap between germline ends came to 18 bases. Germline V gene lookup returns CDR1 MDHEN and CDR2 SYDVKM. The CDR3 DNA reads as TGTGCCAGCAACCCAGGCGGGTGGCGGACCTACGAGCAGTACTTC. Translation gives CASNPGGWRTYEQYF.

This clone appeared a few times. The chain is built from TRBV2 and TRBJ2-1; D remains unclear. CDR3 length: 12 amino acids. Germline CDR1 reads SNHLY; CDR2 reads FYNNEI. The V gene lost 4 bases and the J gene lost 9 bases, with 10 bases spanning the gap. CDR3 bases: TGTGCCAGCAGTGGTTTAGTGGGTGAGCAGTTCTTC. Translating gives CASSGLVGEQFF.

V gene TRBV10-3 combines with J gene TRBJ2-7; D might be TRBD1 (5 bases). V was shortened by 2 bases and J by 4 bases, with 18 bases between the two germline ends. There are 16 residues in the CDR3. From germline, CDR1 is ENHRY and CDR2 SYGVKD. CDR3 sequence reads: CAISEGAGIRTYEQYF. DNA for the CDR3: TGTGCCATCAGTGAGGGAGCAGGGATTCGAACGTACGAGCAGTACTTC.

The CDR3 is CASSRDRGPTGELFF. Here the CDR3 DNA reads TGTGCCAGCAGCCGGGACAGGGGTCCCACCGGGGAGCTGTTTTTT. The J gene is TRBJ2-2, the V gene TRBV7-6, with 10 bases identical to TRBD1. The germline V gene encodes CDR1 SGHVS and CDR2 FNYEAQ. J gave up 4 bases and V 5 bases, and 4 bases lay outside the gene matches. CDR3 length equals 15 residues.

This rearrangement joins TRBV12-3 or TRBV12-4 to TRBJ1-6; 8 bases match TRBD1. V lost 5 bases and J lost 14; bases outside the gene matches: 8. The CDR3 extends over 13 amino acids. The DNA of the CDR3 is TGTGCCAGCAGTCGGACAGGGAAGGTAACCCTCCACTTT. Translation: CASSRTGKVTLHF.

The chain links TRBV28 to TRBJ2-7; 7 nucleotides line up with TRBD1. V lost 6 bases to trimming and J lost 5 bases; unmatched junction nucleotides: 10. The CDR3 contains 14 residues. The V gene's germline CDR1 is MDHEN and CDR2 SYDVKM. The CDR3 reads CASSPGRQGNEQYV. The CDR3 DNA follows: TGTGCCAGCAGCCCTGGTCGACAGGGCAACGAGCAGTACGTC.

The CDR3 DNA follows: TGTGCCAGCAGCTTCTCGCGGGAGCCTAAGGGGTACAATGAGCAGTTCTTC. Protein: CASSFSREPKGYNEQFF. The chain combines TRBV7-3 with TRBJ2-1, with 7 bases lining up with TRBD2. CDR1 and CDR2 (germline): SGHTA, FQGTGA. V shed 3 bases, J shed 4 bases, and the junction held 12 bases outside the gene matches. This CDR3 is 17 amino acids long.

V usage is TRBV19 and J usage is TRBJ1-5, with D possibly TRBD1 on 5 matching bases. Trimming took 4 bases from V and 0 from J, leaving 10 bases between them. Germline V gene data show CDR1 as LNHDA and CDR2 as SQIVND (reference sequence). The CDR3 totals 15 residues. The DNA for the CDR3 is TGTGCCAGTAGTACCGGACACCCTAGCAATCAGCCCCAGCATTTT. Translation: CASSTGHPSNQPQHF.